These 10 T cell receptor beta chains came from one sample sequenced in a study of regulatory T cells in long-lasting Graves disease. Relying on iRepertoire HTBI primers and Arm-PCR of CDR3 regions, the team built TCR beta libraries. MiXCR was run by TCRdb on the multiplex PCR reads, yielding one entry per CDR3 protein. The sample has approximately 380,000 distinct CDR3 sequences; less than 25% are singletons. The sample's time point: persistent/refractory GD, antithyroid drugs over 5 years with positive TRAb. With RNA extracted from PBMCs as input, the TCR library was made. The specimen was peripheral blood mononuclear cells (PBMCs), collected when the disease was refractory, from a patient treated with antithyroid drugs. Every receptor here comes from a female donor with Graves disease.

In this sample, this clonotype turned up many times. The rearrangement uses TRBV10-1 and TRBJ1-4, with unresolved D. The V end lost 4 bases, the J end lost 8 bases, and 11 bases lay between the germline ends. Germline CDR1 reads WNHNN; CDR2 reads SYGVQD (reference sequence). The CDR3 runs 13 residues. CDR3 nucleotide sequence: TGCGCCAGCAGTGTGCAGGTCGGCGAAAAACTGTTTTTT. It is translated as CASSVQVGEKLFF.

This clonotype was seen only a few times. V usage is TRBV12-3 or TRBV12-4 and J usage is TRBJ2-7; possible D gene TRBD1, 6 bases. Trimming shortened V by 2 bases and J by 5 bases, and 13 bases separated the two germline ends. There are 14 residues in the CDR3. The CDR3 loop is CASSLSLGAHEQYF. The CDR3 DNA is TGTGCCAGCAGTTTATCCCTGGGGGCCCACGAGCAGTACTTC.

The V and J genes are TRBV7-2 and TRBJ2-3; D is unclear. Germline V gives CDR1 SGHTA, CDR2 FQGNSA. The length of the CDR3 is 17 residues. The ends were cut back, 1 base at V and 3 bases at J, with 17 bases in the middle. The CDR3 coding sequence is TGTGCCAGCAGCTTAGTGGGAAGCGTAACTTCAACAGATACGCAGTATTTT. Encoded protein: CASSLVGSVTSTDTQYF.

This clonotype was counted ten times or more. The chain has TRBV2 and TRBJ1-6; possibly TRBD1 for D (6 bases). CDR1 SNHLY and CDR2 FYNNEI come from the germline V gene. The CDR3 loop spans 15 amino acids. Deletions cut 5 bases from V and 5 bases from J, with 13 bases between. CDR3 sequence reads: CASSLWGTNNSPLHF. The CDR3 region has the DNA TGTGCCAGCAGTTTATGGGGGACAAATAATTCACCCCTCCACTTT.

This clonotype was detected many times. The rearrangement joins TRBV29-1 to TRBJ2-5; D is unresolved. The CDR3 is 11 residues long. V was cut by 4 bases and J by 4 bases, with 7 bases left in between. Germline lookup yields CDR1 SQVTM and CDR2 ANQGSEA. For the CDR3, the DNA is TGCAGCGTTGGATCCAGAGAGACCCAGTACTTC. It yields the protein CSVGSRETQYF. The entire variable domain, with the rest obtained from reference TRBV29-1 and TRBJ2-5, is as follows: SAVISQKPSRDICQRGTSLTIQCQVDSQVTMMFWYRQQPGQSLTLIATANQGSEATYESGFVIDKFPISRPNLTFSTLTVSNMSPEDSSIYLCSVGSRETQYFGPGTRLLVL.

This clonotype has ten or more counts. This sequence joins TRBV28 and TRBJ2-5; 7 bases are a match to TRBD2. The germline V gene has CDR1 MDHEN and CDR2 SYDVKM. The V segment lost 10 bases and the J segment 4 bases; nucleotides outside the gene matches: 9. The CDR3 runs 13 residues. The DNA of the CDR3 is TGTGCCATCTTGGGGGGGTTCCCAGAGACCCAGTACTTC. Translation: CAILGGFPETQYF.

Ten or more counts support this clonotype. This chain connects TRBV7-2 to TRBJ2-5, with D possibly matching TRBD1 (6 bases). The ends were cut back, 8 bases at V and 2 bases at J, with 6 bases in the middle. The CDR3 runs to 11 residues. The V gene's germline CDR1 is SGHTA and CDR2 FQGNSA. The CDR3 sequence: CASGQQETQYF. CDR3 in DNA: TGTGCCAGCGGACAGCAAGAGACCCAGTACTTC.

This clonotype was seen repeatedly, ten times or more. The chain joins TRBV29-1 to TRBJ1-2, with D tentatively TRBD1 (6 bases). This CDR3 has 14 residues. The ends were cut back, 6 bases at V and 4 bases at J, with 18 bases in the middle. Looked up from germline, CDR1 is SQVTM and CDR2 is ANQGSEA. CDR3 nucleotides: TGCAGCGTCAAGCCGATGACAGGATTCTATGGCTACACCTTC. Translated: CSVKPMTGFYGYTF. The full variable domain, rest sourced from reference TRBV29-1 and TRBJ1-2, is SAVISQKPSRDICQRGTSLTIQCQVDSQVTMMFWYRQQPGQSLTLIATANQGSEATYESGFVIDKFPISRPNLTFSTLTVSNMSPEDSSIYLCSVKPMTGFYGYTFGSGTRLTVV.

This clonotype was detected only once. V and J are TRBV25-1 and TRBJ1-1; the D is unclear. V was cut by 4 bases and J by 1 base, with 16 bases left in between. The CDR3 spans 16 residues. The germline CDR1 and CDR2 sequences are MGHDK and SYGVNS. The CDR3 DNA follows: TGTGCCAGCAGTGGCCACCTCCAGGTAGGGAACACTGAAGCTTTCTTT. Its translation: CASSGHLQVGNTEAFF. The complete variable domain, with remaining parts taken from reference TRBV25-1 and TRBJ1-1, reads EADIYQTPRYLVIGTGKKITLECSQTMGHDKMYWYQQDPGMELHLIHYSYGVNSTEKGDLSSESTVSRIRTEHFPLTLESARPSHTSQYLCASSGHLQVGNTEAFFGQGTRLTVV.

This clonotype came up many times. The CDR3 here is CAWSVASGAYEQYF. The CDR3 coding sequence is TGTGCCTGGAGTGTGGCTAGCGGGGCCTACGAGCAGTACTTC. The chain combines TRBV30 with TRBJ2-7, with 9 nucleotides matching TRBD2. Germline assignment: CDR1 GTSNPN and CDR2 SVGIG (reference sequence). This CDR3 has 14 amino acids. V lost 0 bases and J lost 2; bases outside the gene matches: 2.